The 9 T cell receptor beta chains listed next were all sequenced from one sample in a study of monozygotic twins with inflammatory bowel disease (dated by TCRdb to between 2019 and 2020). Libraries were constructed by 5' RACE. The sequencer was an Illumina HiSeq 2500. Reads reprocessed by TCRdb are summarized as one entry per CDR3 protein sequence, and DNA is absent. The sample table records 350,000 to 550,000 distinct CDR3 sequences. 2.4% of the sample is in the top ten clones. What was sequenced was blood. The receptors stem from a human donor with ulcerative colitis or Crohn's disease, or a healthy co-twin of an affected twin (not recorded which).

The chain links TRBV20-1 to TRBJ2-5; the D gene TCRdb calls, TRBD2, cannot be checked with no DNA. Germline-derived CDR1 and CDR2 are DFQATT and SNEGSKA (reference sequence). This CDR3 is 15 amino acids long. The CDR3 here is CSALSGTSGSKTQYF.

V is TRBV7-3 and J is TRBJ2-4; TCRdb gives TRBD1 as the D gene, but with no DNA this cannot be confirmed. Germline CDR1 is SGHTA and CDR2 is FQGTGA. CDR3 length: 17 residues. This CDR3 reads CASSTGQGAGAKNIQYF.

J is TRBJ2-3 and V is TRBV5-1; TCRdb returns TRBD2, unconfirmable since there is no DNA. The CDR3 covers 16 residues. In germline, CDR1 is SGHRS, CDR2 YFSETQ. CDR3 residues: CASRGGGASSTDTQYF.

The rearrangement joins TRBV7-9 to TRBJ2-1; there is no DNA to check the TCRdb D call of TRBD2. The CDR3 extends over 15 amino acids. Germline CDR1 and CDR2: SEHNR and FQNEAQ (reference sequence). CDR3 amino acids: CASSTRGLAGHEQFF. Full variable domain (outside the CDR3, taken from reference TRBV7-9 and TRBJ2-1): DTGVSQNPRHKITKRGQNVTFRCDPISEHNRLYWYRQTLGQGPEFLTYFQNEAQLEKSRLLSDRFSAERPKGSFSTLEIQRTEQGDSAMYLCASSTRGLAGHEQFFGPGTRLTVL.

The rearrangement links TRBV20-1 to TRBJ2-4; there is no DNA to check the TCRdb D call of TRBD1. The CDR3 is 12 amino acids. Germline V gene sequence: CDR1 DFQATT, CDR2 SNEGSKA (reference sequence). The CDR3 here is CSARAGNGIQYF.

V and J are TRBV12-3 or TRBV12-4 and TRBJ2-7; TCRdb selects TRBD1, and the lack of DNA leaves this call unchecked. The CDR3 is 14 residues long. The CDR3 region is CASSETGVLYEQYF.

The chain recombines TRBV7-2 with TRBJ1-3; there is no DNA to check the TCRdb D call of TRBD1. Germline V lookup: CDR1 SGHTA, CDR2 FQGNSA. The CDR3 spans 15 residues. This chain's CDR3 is CASSGTGPRGNTIYF.

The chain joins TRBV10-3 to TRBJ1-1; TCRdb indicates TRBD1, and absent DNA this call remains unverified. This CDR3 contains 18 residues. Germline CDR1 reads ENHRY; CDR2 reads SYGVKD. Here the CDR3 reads CAISPSLGQMGMNTEAFF.

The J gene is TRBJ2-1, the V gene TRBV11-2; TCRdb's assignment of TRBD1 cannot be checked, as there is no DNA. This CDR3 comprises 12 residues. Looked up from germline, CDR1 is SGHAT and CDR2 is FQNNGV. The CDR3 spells CASSSDRGVQFF.